The 9 T cell receptor beta chains reported below all come from one sample, sequenced in a study of control samples from healthy donors and cancer patients. The repertoire was sequenced with immunoSEQ multiplex PCR; TCRdb's copy has only in-frame clones and lacks some. The sample has about 130,000 clones, roughly 92% seen once. The material sequenced was blood. The receptors were gathered from a man aged 18 to 29 in good health.

This chain connects TRBV3-1 (or the pseudogene TRBV3-2) to TRBJ2-7; 13 bases line up with TRBD2. With V trimmed by 6 bases and J by 2 bases, 1 base remained unmatched. This CDR3 is 14 amino acids long. CDR1 and CDR2 from the germline V gene are LGHDT and YNNKEL (reference sequence). In DNA form, the CDR3 reads TGTGCCAGCAGGACTAGCGGGGGGCCCTACGAGCAGTACTTC. It encodes CASRTSGGPYEQYF.

This clone was counted between two and nine times. The genes are TRBV5-6 and TRBJ1-1; D might be TRBD1 (5 bases). This CDR3 has 18 amino acids. In germline, CDR1 is SGHDT, CDR2 YYEEEE. Trimming stripped 2 bases from V and 2 bases from J, with 22 bases between. DNA of the CDR3: TGTGCCAGCAGCTTAGCTTTTGCGCGGGGGGAGGGAAACACTGAAGCTTTCTTT. As protein: CASSLAFARGEGNTEAFF.

This sequence joins TRBV19 and TRBJ2-7; 7 bases agree with TRBD1. Per germline, CDR1 LNHDA and CDR2 SQIVND (reference sequence). This CDR3 is built from 11 residues. V lost 5 bases to trimming and J lost 11 bases; unmatched junction nucleotides: 6. The CDR3 here is CASSGGDRKYF. The CDR3 nucleotides are TGTGCCAGTAGTGGTGGGGACAGAAAGTACTTC.

This chain links TRBV20-1 with TRBJ2-7, with TRBD2 identical over 8 bases. Germline V gene data show CDR1 as DFQATT and CDR2 as SNEGSKA (reference sequence). Unmatched junction bases numbered 5, after V lost 6 bases and J lost 7 bases. The CDR3 consists of 11 residues. The CDR3 is CSARTSWEQYF. CDR3 in DNA: TGCAGTGCACGGACTAGCTGGGAGCAGTACTTC.

The chain has TRBV7-4 and TRBJ2-7, with no clear D. The germline V and J ends were trimmed by 4 bases and 6 bases, with 22 bases remaining between them. Per the germline V gene, CDR1 is SGHVT and CDR2 is SQSDAQ. CDR3 size: 16 residues. DNA of the CDR3: TGTGCCAGCAGCTCCGGGCCTCATGACGTCGCCGGCGAGCAGTACTTC. Protein: CASSSGPHDVAGEQYF.

The V and J genes are TRBV6-5 and TRBJ1-2, with 7 bases aligning to TRBD1. This CDR3 has 15 amino acids. CDR1 and CDR2 (germline): MNHEY, SVGAGI. With 6 bases clipped from V and 6 bases from J, the junction kept 13 bases outside the gene matches. The chain's CDR3 is CASRPLDREKHGYTF. The CDR3 region has the DNA TGTGCCAGCAGACCCCTCGACAGGGAAAAACATGGCTACACCTTC.

CDR3 in amino acids: CASTGRQVYEKLFF. In DNA form, the CDR3 reads TGTGCCAGCACTGGAAGACAGGTTTATGAAAAACTGTTTTTT. V usage is TRBV2 and J usage is TRBJ1-4; tentatively, D is TRBD1 (6 bases). The germline V gene has CDR1 SNHLY and CDR2 FYNNEI. Trimming removed 7 bases from V and 6 bases from J, with 15 bases in between. The CDR3 has 14 amino acids.

This clone was recorded once. The rearrangement joins TRBV9 to TRBJ1-3; D unresolved. Trimming shortened V by 0 bases and J by 4 bases, and 11 bases separated the two germline ends. Germline lookup yields CDR1 SGDLS and CDR2 YYNGEE. The CDR3 consists of 15 residues. In DNA, the CDR3 is TGTGCCAGCAGCGTAGCCCCCCAGGTGGGAAACACCATATATTTT. Its translation: CASSVAPQVGNTIYF.

The rearrangement uses TRBV15 and TRBJ2-7; D is unresolved. Germline CDR1 and CDR2: LNHNV and YYDKDF (reference sequence). V was shortened by 4 bases and J by 3 bases, with 16 bases between the two germline ends. The CDR3 extends over 15 amino acids. The CDR3 spells CATSKIDLPIYEQYF. The CDR3 nucleotides read TGTGCCACCAGCAAAATCGACTTGCCGATCTACGAGCAGTACTTC.